Below are 19 T cell receptor beta chains sequenced from a single sample in a study of blood T cell repertoires in COVID-19. TCRdb's table, derived via immunoSEQ multiplex PCR, lists solely in-frame clones and lacks some. The data contain 84,000 or so clones, roughly 80% of them singletons. Sequenced sample: peripheral blood. The origin of the receptors is a human donor in a cohort sampled during active COVID-19.

This clone was counted once. V usage is TRBV27 and J usage is TRBJ2-7; 9 bases agree with TRBD1. The CDR3 consists of 14 residues. Germline V gives CDR1 MNHEY, CDR2 SMNVEV (reference sequence). V lost 7 bases, J lost 2 bases, and 6 bases stayed unmatched. The chain's CDR3 is CASTKTGGPYEQYF. In DNA form, the CDR3 reads TGTGCCAGCACAAAGACAGGGGGGCCCTACGAGCAGTACTTC.

This chain uses TRBV7-3 with TRBJ2-3, with D possibly TRBD2 on 6 matching bases. The germline V gene encodes CDR1 SGHTA and CDR2 FQGTGA. The V end was cut by 3 bases, the J end by 1 base, with 8 bases between. The CDR3 sequence is 14 residues long. In nucleotides, the CDR3 is TGTGCCAGCAGCTTTAGCGGCCGCACAGATACGCAGTATTTT. Encoded protein: CASSFSGRTDTQYF.

V is TRBV2 and J is TRBJ1-1; D is uncertain. This CDR3 is built from 11 residues. The V end was cut by 6 bases, the J end by 11 bases, with 13 bases between. In germline, CDR1 is SNHLY, CDR2 FYNNEI. The CDR3 region is CASRGSRRAFF. The CDR3, as DNA: TGTGCCAGCAGGGGGAGTAGGAGGGCTTTCTTT. Combining the CDR3 with reference TRBV2 and TRBJ1-1 gives the whole variable domain EPEVTQTPSHQVTQMGQEVILRCVPISNHLYFYWYRQILGQKVEFLVSFYNNEISEKSEIFDDQFSVERPDGSNFTLKIRSTKLEDSAMYFCASRGSRRAFFGQGTRLTVV.

The genes are TRBV28 and TRBJ1-6, with unresolved D. The V and J ends lost 5 bases and 7 bases respectively, with 12 bases between them. The CDR3 spans 14 residues. The germline CDR1 and CDR2 sequences are MDHEN and SYDVKM. The CDR3 loop is CASSRGQVNSPLHF. CDR3 nucleotide sequence: TGTGCCAGCAGTCGGGGTCAGGTCAATTCACCCCTCCACTTT.

The rearrangement uses TRBV4-1 and TRBJ1-1; a weak D match, TRBD1 (5 bases). The CDR3 runs to 15 residues. Looked up from germline, CDR1 is MGHRA and CDR2 is YSYEKL. Trimming shortened V by 1 base and J by 0 bases, and 9 bases separated the two germline ends. The CDR3 nucleotides are TGCGCCAGCAGCCAAGCCGACAGACTGAACACTGAAGCTTTCTTT. Its protein product is CASSQADRLNTEAFF.

The chain combines TRBV2 with TRBJ2-7; TRBD1 might be the D (5 bases). Germline V gives CDR1 SNHLY, CDR2 FYNNEI. V was trimmed by 3 bases and J by 3 bases, leaving 12 bases between them. This CDR3 region has 14 residues. The CDR3 region is CASSEQGDGYEQYF. In DNA, the CDR3 is TGTGCCAGCAGTGAGCAGGGTGATGGCTACGAGCAGTACTTC. The full variable domain, its missing parts supplied by reference TRBV2 and TRBJ2-7, is EPEVTQTPSHQVTQMGQEVILRCVPISNHLYFYWYRQILGQKVEFLVSFYNNEISEKSEIFDDQFSVERPDGSNFTLKIRSTKLEDSAMYFCASSEQGDGYEQYFGPGTRLTVT.

This chain joins TRBV30 and TRBJ2-5, with D perhaps TRBD2 (6 bases). The V and J ends lost 3 bases and 5 bases respectively, with 16 bases between them. Looked up from germline, CDR1 is GTSNPN and CDR2 is SVGIG (reference sequence). This CDR3 has 14 residues. CDR3 in amino acids: CAWSVRGGSETQYF. The CDR3 DNA reads as TGTGCCTGGAGCGTAAGGGGAGGTAGCGAGACCCAGTACTTC.

CDR3 protein: CASSKRLAGYEETQYF. CDR3 sequence (DNA): TGTGCCAGCAGTAAGAGGCTAGCGGGATATGAGGAGACCCAGTACTTC. The V gene is TRBV6-2 or TRBV6-3, the J gene TRBJ2-5; 9 bases map to TRBD2. Trimming at V came to 5 bases and at J to 5 bases, leaving 12 bases not matched to a gene. The CDR3 extends over 16 amino acids. CDR1 is MNHEY and CDR2 is SVGEGT in the germline V gene.

This chain links TRBV10-3 with TRBJ1-3, with TRBD1 matching over 10 bases. V lost 5 bases and J lost 2; bases outside the gene matches: 6. Germline loops: CDR1 ENHRY, CDR2 SYGVKD. This CDR3 is 16 amino acids long. DNA of the CDR3: TGTGCCATCAGTTCGTTAGACAGGGGGCCTGGAAACACCATATATTTT. Encoded protein: CAISSLDRGPGNTIYF.

The rearrangement joins TRBV5-1 to TRBJ2-7; a weak D match, TRBD2 (7 bases). In germline, CDR1 is SGHRS, CDR2 YFSETQ. There are 14 residues in the CDR3. V was clipped by 6 bases and J by 4 bases, with 17 bases between them. CDR3 region: CASTLGGGRYEQYF. In DNA, the CDR3 is TGCGCCAGCACCCTAGGGGGAGGGCGATACGAGCAGTACTTC.

This chain joins TRBV7-9 and TRBJ1-1; D call uncertain. The CDR3 extends over 13 amino acids. With 2 bases removed from V and 1 base from J, the gap between germline ends came to 5 bases. Germline V gene data show CDR1 as SEHNR and CDR2 as FQNEAQ (reference sequence). CDR3 nucleotides: TGTGCCAGCAGCTTATTCGGGAACACTGAAGCTTTCTTT. Translation gives CASSLFGNTEAFF.

V is TRBV18 and J is TRBJ2-7; D remains ambiguous. The CDR3 has 13 residues. Germline CDR1 reads KGHSH; CDR2 reads LQKENI. V was cut by 3 bases and J by 5 bases, with 11 bases left in between. The CDR3 reads CASSPLLSHEQYF. CDR3 coding DNA: TGTGCCAGCTCACCTCTTCTTAGTCACGAGCAGTACTTC.

The chain has TRBV4-3 and TRBJ2-5; D call uncertain. Per germline, CDR1 LGHNA and CDR2 YSLEER. The V end lost 0 bases, the J end lost 5 bases, and 7 bases lay between the germline ends. This CDR3 spans 13 amino acids. This CDR3 reads CASSQDRVETQYF. The CDR3 DNA follows: TGCGCCAGCAGCCAAGATCGGGTTGAGACCCAGTACTTC.

V is TRBV7-2 and J is TRBJ1-5; the match to TRBD1 covers 7 bases. V was pared by 5 bases and J by 7 bases, with 2 bases of the junction left unmatched. Per germline, CDR1 SGHTA and CDR2 FQGNSA. This CDR3 contains 12 residues. The CDR3 loop reads CASSQQGQPQHF. Here the CDR3 DNA reads TGTGCCAGCAGCCAACAGGGGCAGCCCCAGCATTTT. The full variable domain, rest sourced from reference TRBV7-2 and TRBJ1-5, is GAGVSQSPSNKVTEKGKDVELRCDPISGHTALYWYRQSLGQGLEFLIYFQGNSAPDKSGLPSDRFSAERTGGSVSTLTIQRTQQEDSAVYLCASSQQGQPQHFGDGTRLSIL.

This clone has only a few counts. The gene calls are TRBV11-1 and TRBJ2-7, with 14 bases identical to TRBD2. Germline CDR1 reads SGHAT; CDR2 reads FQDESV (reference sequence). This CDR3 has 16 residues. With V trimmed by 1 base and J by 4 bases, 3 bases remained unmatched. This CDR3 is CASSLGGLAGDYEQYF. The CDR3 nucleotides are TGTGCCAGCAGCTTAGGGGGACTAGCGGGAGATTACGAGCAGTACTTC.

This sequence joins TRBV28 and TRBJ1-5; D is possibly TRBD1 (5 bases). The CDR3 is 17 amino acids. V was pared by 8 bases and J by 0 bases, with 20 bases between. CDR1 MDHEN and CDR2 SYDVKM come from the germline V gene. The CDR3: CASLVSQAPYSNQPQHF. In nucleotides, the CDR3 is TGTGCCAGCTTAGTTTCACAGGCCCCCTATAGCAATCAGCCCCAGCATTTT.

The CDR3 loop reads CASSDSSDTGELFF. As DNA, the CDR3 is TGTGCCAGCAGTGACTCTAGCGACACCGGGGAGCTGTTTTTT. The chain employs TRBV28 and TRBJ2-2, with a weak D call TRBD2 (6 bases). Between the trimmed V and J ends, which lost 5 bases and 3 bases, there was a span of 10 bases. CDR3 size: 14 residues. Germline assignment: CDR1 MDHEN and CDR2 SYDVKM.

V and J are TRBV30 and TRBJ2-1; 8 bases agree with TRBD1. The CDR3 loop spans 15 amino acids. Unmatched junction bases numbered 9, after V lost 4 bases and J lost 4 bases. Germline-derived CDR1 and CDR2 are GTSNPN and SVGIG (reference sequence). This CDR3 is CAWTETGGRYNEQFF. In nucleotides, the CDR3 is TGTGCCTGGACGGAAACAGGGGGTCGTTACAATGAGCAGTTCTTC.

The chain joins TRBV6-1 to TRBJ2-5; no clear D gene. This CDR3 contains 12 residues. V lost 0 bases to trimming and J lost 6 bases, with 5 bases between them. The V gene's germline CDR1 is MNHNS and CDR2 SASEGT. CDR3 in amino acids: CASSEAWQTQYF. The CDR3 DNA is TGTGCCAGCAGTGAAGCCTGGCAGACCCAGTACTTC.